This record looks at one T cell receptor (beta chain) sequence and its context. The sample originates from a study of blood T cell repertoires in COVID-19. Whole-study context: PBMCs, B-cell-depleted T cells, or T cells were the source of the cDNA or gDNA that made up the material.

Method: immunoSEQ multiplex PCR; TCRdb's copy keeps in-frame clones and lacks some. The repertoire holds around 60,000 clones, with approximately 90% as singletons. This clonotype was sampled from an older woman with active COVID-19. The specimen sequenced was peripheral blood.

CDR3 protein: CASSQGVAGGQADTQYF. DNA of the CDR3: TGCGCCAGCAGCCAAGGAGTCGCGGGGGGGCAGGCAGATACGCAGTATTTT. The chain recombines TRBV4-1 with TRBJ2-3; 9 bases agree with TRBD2. After removal of 1 base from V and 4 bases from J, the junction contained 9 bases not matched to a gene. The CDR3 covers 17 residues. Germline V gene data show CDR1 as MGHRA and CDR2 as YSYEKL.